These 20 T cell receptor beta chains were all obtained from the same sample, sequenced in a study of blood T cell repertoires in COVID-19. Assay: immunoSEQ multiplex PCR; the TCRdb copy retains only in-frame clones and omits some. In the table there are about 140,000 clones, 80% to 85% of which are singletons. Source material: peripheral blood. The origin of the receptors is a human donor in a cohort sampled during active COVID-19.

CDR3 sequence reads: CASSLTGLSGNTIYF. CDR3 nucleotide sequence: TGTGCCAGCAGTCTGACAGGGCTCAGTGGAAACACCATATATTTT. The rearrangement links TRBV6-5 to TRBJ1-3; 7 bases align to TRBD1. CDR3 length equals 15 residues. The junction had 7 bases not matched to a gene; V was cut back by 5 bases and J by 3 bases. The germline V gene has CDR1 MNHEY and CDR2 SVGAGI.

The rearrangement links TRBV2 to TRBJ2-7; 11 nucleotides agree with TRBD2. The CDR3 covers 19 residues. Trimming cost V 2 bases and J 1 base; bases outside gene matches: 13. Per the germline V gene, CDR1 is SNHLY and CDR2 is FYNNEI. Here the CDR3 reads CASSERVGASGRQSYEQYF. Here the CDR3 DNA reads TGTGCCAGCAGTGAAAGGGTGGGGGCTAGCGGGAGGCAGTCCTACGAGCAGTACTTC.

The chain has TRBV27 and TRBJ2-7; D gene ambiguous. The germline gives CDR1 MNHEY, CDR2 SMNVEV (reference sequence). This CDR3 is built from 13 residues. The V gene lost 5 bases and the J gene lost 1 base, with 9 bases spanning the gap. CDR3: CASSLPNSYEQYF. CDR3 nucleotide sequence: TGTGCCAGCAGTCTGCCTAATTCCTACGAGCAGTACTTC.

This chain links TRBV30 with TRBJ2-1, with TRBD2 matching 12 bases. Germline V gene sequence: CDR1 GTSNPN, CDR2 SVGIG (reference sequence). This CDR3 spans 18 amino acids. The trim removed 1 base at V and 6 bases at J, leaving 13 bases unmatched. This CDR3 reads CAWSARGPSGRASNEQFF. DNA for the CDR3: TGTGCCTGGAGTGCTCGAGGCCCTAGCGGGAGGGCCAGCAATGAGCAGTTCTTC.

The sample holds many counts of this clone. The chain couples TRBV19 to TRBJ2-7; 7 nucleotides agree with TRBD1. V shed 5 bases and J 6 bases; nucleotides not matched to a gene: 7. This CDR3 spans 13 amino acids. CDR1 is LNHDA, CDR2 SQIVND, per germline (reference sequence). The CDR3 bases are TGTGCCAGTAGTCCGCTAACAGGGGTCGAGCAGTACTTC. This codes for CASSPLTGVEQYF.

The chain carries TRBV28 and TRBJ2-7; TRBD1 agrees at 8 bases. Germline CDR1 and CDR2: MDHEN and SYDVKM. The CDR3 sequence is 13 residues long. V lost 4 bases to trimming and J lost 5 bases; unmatched junction nucleotides: 4. The CDR3 protein is CASSSGQEDEQYF. In DNA form, the CDR3 reads TGTGCCAGCAGTTCGGGACAGGAAGACGAGCAGTACTTC.

The chain's CDR3 is CASSYSNRQVEKLFF. The CDR3 nucleotides are TGTGCCAGCAGTTACAGTAATCGACAGGTAGAAAAACTGTTTTTT. V and J are TRBV6-5 and TRBJ1-4, with D perhaps TRBD1 (6 bases). CDR3 length: 15 amino acids. Germline-derived CDR1 and CDR2 are MNHEY and SVGAGI. Trimming took 2 bases from V and 8 from J, leaving 15 bases between them.

The chain carries TRBV5-5 and TRBJ2-2; TRBD1 matches at 11 bases. Trimming at V came to 4 bases and at J to 2 bases, leaving 4 bases not matched to a gene. The CDR3 has 16 residues. Germline V gene sequence: CDR1 SGHKS, CDR2 YYEKEE (reference sequence). CDR3 sequence: CASSLWTGGNTGELFF. The CDR3, as DNA: TGTGCCAGCAGCCTATGGACAGGGGGCAACACCGGGGAGCTGTTTTTT.

This sequence joins TRBV5-1 and TRBJ2-6; 9 bases fit TRBD1. Germline CDR1 SGHRS, CDR2 YFSETQ. V lost 6 bases to trimming and J lost 1 base; unmatched junction nucleotides: 5. The CDR3 sequence is 16 residues long. CDR3: CASKEQGASGANVLTF. The CDR3 region has the DNA TGCGCCAGCAAAGAACAGGGGGCGTCTGGGGCCAACGTCCTGACTTTC.

The chain couples TRBV19 to TRBJ1-1; D is unresolved. The ends were cut back, 4 bases at V and 1 base at J, with 16 bases in the middle. CDR3 length: 16 amino acids. Germline V lookup: CDR1 LNHDA, CDR2 SQIVND (reference sequence). The CDR3 here is CASSRAAEKWNTEAFF. The CDR3 DNA sequence: TGTGCCAGTAGTAGGGCAGCGGAAAAATGGAACACTGAAGCTTTCTTT. Looking up the rest from reference TRBV19 and TRBJ1-1 gives the full variable domain: DGGITQSPKYLFRKEGQNVTLSCEQNLNHDAMYWYRQDPGQGLRLIYYSQIVNDFQKGDIAEGYSVSREKKESFPLTVTSAQKNPTAFYLCASSRAAEKWNTEAFFGQGTRLTVV.

The chain carries TRBV24-1 and TRBJ2-3; D perhaps matches TRBD2 (5 bases). Germline V CDR1 and CDR2: KGHDR, SFDVKD. CDR3 length equals 15 residues. V was shortened by 3 bases and J by 1 base, with 10 bases between the two germline ends. The CDR3 sequence is CATSDPRAGTDTQYF. The CDR3 nucleotides read TGTGCCACCAGTGATCCGAGAGCGGGCACAGATACGCAGTATTTT.

The chain recombines TRBV6-1 with TRBJ2-7; possibly TRBD2 for D (6 bases). This CDR3 has 16 residues. Trimming cost V 2 bases and J 3 bases, with 17 bases left between them. The germline gives CDR1 MNHNS, CDR2 SASEGT. Written as DNA, the CDR3 is TGTGCCAGCAGTGAAATTGCGGGGCAGGGATACTACGAGCAGTACTTC. Amino acids: CASSEIAGQGYYEQYF.

The V call is TRBV28, the J call TRBJ1-2; TRBD1 might be the D (5 bases). Germline V gene sequence: CDR1 MDHEN, CDR2 SYDVKM. V lost 0 bases, J lost 2 bases, and 16 bases lay in between. The CDR3 consists of 17 residues. The CDR3 sequence is CASSLWGAGRRNYGYTF. The CDR3 nucleotides read TGTGCCAGCAGTTTATGGGGCGCAGGGAGGAGAAACTATGGCTACACCTTC.

This chain connects TRBV6-5 to TRBJ2-7; 8 nucleotides line up with TRBD1. The junction had 4 bases not matched to a gene; V was cut back by 6 bases and J by 3 bases. CDR1 is MNHEY, CDR2 SVGAGI, per germline. The CDR3 consists of 13 residues. CDR3 loop: CASRTTGGYEQYF. In DNA form, the CDR3 reads TGTGCCAGCAGAACCACAGGGGGCTACGAGCAGTACTTC.

The rearrangement joins TRBV5-4 to TRBJ2-7, with 8 bases aligning to TRBD1. CDR1 SGHNT and CDR2 YYREEE come from the germline V gene (reference sequence). The CDR3 spans 16 residues. The junction had 12 bases not matched to a gene; V was cut back by 0 bases and J by 7 bases. The CDR3 protein is CASSLAKRTGFHEQYF. The CDR3 coding sequence is TGTGCCAGCAGCTTGGCCAAGCGGACAGGGTTTCATGAGCAGTACTTC.

The chain carries TRBV15 and TRBJ1-2, with 7 bases matching TRBD1. After removal of 0 bases from V and 4 bases from J, the junction contained 5 bases not matched to a gene. Germline loops: CDR1 LNHNV, CDR2 YYDKDF (reference sequence). The CDR3 runs 15 residues. In DNA form, the CDR3 reads TGTGCCACCAGCAGAGAGACAGGGCAAGGCTATGGCTACACCTTC. It yields the protein CATSRETGQGYGYTF.

The chain links TRBV7-3 to TRBJ1-2; 7 bases fit TRBD1. The CDR3 is 13 residues long. The V segment lost 5 bases and the J segment 2 bases; nucleotides outside the gene matches: 2. Germline CDR1 and CDR2: SGHTA and FQGTGA. CDR3 sequence (DNA): TGTGCCAGCAGCGCGGGACAGAACTATGGCTACACCTTC. The encoded protein is CASSAGQNYGYTF.

The V and J genes are TRBV18 and TRBJ2-2; 9 bases are a match to TRBD2. Germline CDR1 and CDR2: KGHSH and LQKENI. This CDR3 is 16 amino acids long. V was clipped by 5 bases and J by 6 bases; unmatched bases: 10. The CDR3 DNA follows: TGTGCCAGCTCAGCGGCGCTAGCGGGAAAGTCCGGGGAGCTGTTTTTT. Protein: CASSAALAGKSGELFF.

In this sample, this clone turned up a few times. The chain couples TRBV20-1 to TRBJ1-1; D uncertain. This CDR3 has 11 residues. Germline CDR1 is DFQATT and CDR2 is SNEGSKA (reference sequence). V dropped 3 bases and J dropped 2 bases, with 4 bases sitting between them. CDR3 sequence: CSARANTEAFF. For the CDR3, the DNA is TGCAGTGCTAGGGCCAACACTGAAGCTTTCTTT.

V is TRBV15 and J is TRBJ2-7; 7 positions match TRBD2. Germline CDR1 LNHNV, CDR2 YYDKDF (reference sequence). CDR3 length: 17 amino acids. V dropped 0 bases and J dropped 3; count of bases not matched to a gene: 11. The CDR3 is CATSRDTPLGLGYEQYF. The CDR3 DNA reads TGTGCCACCAGCAGAGACACCCCCCTCGGACTAGGCTACGAGCAGTACTTC.